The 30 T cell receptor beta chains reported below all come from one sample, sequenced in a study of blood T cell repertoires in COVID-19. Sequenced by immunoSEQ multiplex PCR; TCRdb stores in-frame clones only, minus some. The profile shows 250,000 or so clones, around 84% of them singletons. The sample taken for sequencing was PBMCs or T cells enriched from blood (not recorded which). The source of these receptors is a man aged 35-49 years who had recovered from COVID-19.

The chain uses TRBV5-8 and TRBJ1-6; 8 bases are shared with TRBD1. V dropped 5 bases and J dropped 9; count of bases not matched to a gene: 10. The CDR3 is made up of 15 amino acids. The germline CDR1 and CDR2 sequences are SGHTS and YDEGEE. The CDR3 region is CASSRDRTFSSPLHF. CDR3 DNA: TGTGCCAGCAGTCGGGACAGGACCTTCTCTTCACCCCTCCACTTT.

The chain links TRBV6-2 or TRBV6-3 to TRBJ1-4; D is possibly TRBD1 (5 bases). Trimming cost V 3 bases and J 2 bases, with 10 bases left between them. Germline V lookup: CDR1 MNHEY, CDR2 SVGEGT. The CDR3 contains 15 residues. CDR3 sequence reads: CASSYWPGTNEKLFF. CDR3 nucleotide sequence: TGTGCCAGCAGTTATTGGCCAGGGACTAATGAAAAACTGTTTTTT.

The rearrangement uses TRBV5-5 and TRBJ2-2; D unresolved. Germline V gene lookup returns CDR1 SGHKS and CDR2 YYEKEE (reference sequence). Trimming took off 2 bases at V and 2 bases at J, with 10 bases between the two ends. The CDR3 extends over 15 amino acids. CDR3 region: CASSFLLSNTGELFF. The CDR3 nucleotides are TGTGCCAGCAGCTTTCTATTGTCCAACACCGGGGAGCTGTTTTTT. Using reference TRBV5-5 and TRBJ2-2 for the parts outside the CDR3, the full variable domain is DAGVTQSPTHLIKTRGQQVTLRCSPISGHKSVSWYQQVLGQGPQFIFQYYEKEERGRGNFPDRFSARQFPNYSSELNVNALLLGDSALYLCASSFLLSNTGELFFGEGSRLTVL.

CDR3 nucleotides: TGTGCCAGCAGCTTAGAACAGGTAGGGGTGGGTGAGCAGTTCTTC. It yields the protein CASSLEQVGVGEQFF. The gene calls are TRBV11-3 and TRBJ2-1; TRBD1 might be the D (5 bases). The CDR3 sequence is 15 residues long. Germline lookup yields CDR1 SGHNT and CDR2 YENEEA. V lost 0 bases to trimming and J lost 9 bases, with 15 bases between them.

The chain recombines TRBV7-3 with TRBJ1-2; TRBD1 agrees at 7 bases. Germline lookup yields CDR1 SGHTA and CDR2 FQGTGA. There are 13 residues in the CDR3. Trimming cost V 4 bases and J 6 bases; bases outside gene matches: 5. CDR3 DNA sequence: TGTGCCAGCAGCTGGGGGGACAGCAATGGCTACACCTTC. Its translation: CASSWGDSNGYTF.

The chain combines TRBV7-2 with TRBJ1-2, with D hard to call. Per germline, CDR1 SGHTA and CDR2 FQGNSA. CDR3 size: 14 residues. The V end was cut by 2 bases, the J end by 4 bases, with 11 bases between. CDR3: CASSLPSQVYGYTF. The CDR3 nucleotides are TGTGCCAGCAGCTTACCCTCTCAGGTCTATGGCTACACCTTC.

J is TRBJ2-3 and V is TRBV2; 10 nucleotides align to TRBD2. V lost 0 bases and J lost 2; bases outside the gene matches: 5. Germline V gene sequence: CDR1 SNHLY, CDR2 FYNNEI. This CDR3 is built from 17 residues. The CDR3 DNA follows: TGTGCCAGCAGTGAAGCGCAGCTAGCGGGGGCCACAGATACGCAGTATTTT. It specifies CASSEAQLAGATDTQYF.

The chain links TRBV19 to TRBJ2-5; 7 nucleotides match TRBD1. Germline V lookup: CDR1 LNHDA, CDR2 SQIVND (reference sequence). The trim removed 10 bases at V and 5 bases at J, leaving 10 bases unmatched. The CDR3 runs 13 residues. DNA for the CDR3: TGTGCCACGCAAGCAGGGGGTAGGGAGACCCAGTACTTC. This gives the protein CATQAGGRETQYF.

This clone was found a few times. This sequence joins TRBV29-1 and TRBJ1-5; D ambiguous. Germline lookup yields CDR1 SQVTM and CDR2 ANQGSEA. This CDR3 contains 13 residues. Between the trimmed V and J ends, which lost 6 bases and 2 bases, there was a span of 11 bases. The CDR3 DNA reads TGCAGCGTAGCAAGTGTGGGCAATCAGCCCCAGCATTTT. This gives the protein CSVASVGNQPQHF. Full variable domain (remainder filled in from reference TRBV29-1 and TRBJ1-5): SAVISQKPSRDICQRGTSLTIQCQVDSQVTMMFWYRQQPGQSLTLIATANQGSEATYESGFVIDKFPISRPNLTFSTLTVSNMSPEDSSIYLCSVASVGNQPQHFGDGTRLSIL.

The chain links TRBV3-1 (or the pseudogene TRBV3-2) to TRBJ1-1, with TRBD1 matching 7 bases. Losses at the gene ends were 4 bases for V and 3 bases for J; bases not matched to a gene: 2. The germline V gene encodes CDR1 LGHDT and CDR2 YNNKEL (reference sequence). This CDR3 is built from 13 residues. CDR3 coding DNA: TGTGCCAGCAGCCCGACAGGGCACACTGAAGCTTTCTTT. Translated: CASSPTGHTEAFF.

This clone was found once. CDR3 nucleotides: TGCGCCAGCAGCTTGGCCGGGGACATTTCGGCTGAAGCTTTCTTT. Translated, it gives CASSLAGDISAEAFF. This sequence joins TRBV5-1 and TRBJ1-1; tentative D call: TRBD1 (6 bases). The CDR3 sequence is 15 residues long. Deletions cut 0 bases from V and 6 bases from J, with 15 bases between. CDR1 SGHRS and CDR2 YFSETQ come from the germline V gene.

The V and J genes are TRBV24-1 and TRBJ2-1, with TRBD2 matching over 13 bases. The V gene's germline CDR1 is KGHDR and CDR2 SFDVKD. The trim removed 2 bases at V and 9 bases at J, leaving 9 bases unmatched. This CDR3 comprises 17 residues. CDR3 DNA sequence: TGTGCCACCAGTGATTCACAACTAGCGGGGGGGCCTAGTGAGCAGTTCTTC. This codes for CATSDSQLAGGPSEQFF.

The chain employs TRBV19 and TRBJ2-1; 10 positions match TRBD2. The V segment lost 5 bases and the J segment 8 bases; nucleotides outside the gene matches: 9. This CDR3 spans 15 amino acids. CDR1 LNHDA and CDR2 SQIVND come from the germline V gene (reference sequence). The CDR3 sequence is CASSDERGGLDEQFF. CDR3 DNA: TGTGCCAGTAGTGATGAGCGGGGGGGCTTAGATGAGCAGTTCTTC.

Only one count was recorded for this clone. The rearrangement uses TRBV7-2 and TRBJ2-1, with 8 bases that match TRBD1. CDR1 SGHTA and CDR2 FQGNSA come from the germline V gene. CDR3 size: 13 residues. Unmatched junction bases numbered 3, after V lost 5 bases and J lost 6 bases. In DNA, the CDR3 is TGTGCCAGCAGCGCCGACAGGGGCAATGAGCAGTTCTTC. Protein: CASSADRGNEQFF.

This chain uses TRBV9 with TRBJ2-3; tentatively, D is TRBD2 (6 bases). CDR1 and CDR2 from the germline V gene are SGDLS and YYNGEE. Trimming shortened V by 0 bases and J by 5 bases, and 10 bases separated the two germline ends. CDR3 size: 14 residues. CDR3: CASSVAGGKDTQYF. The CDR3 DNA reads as TGTGCCAGCAGCGTAGCTGGGGGGAAAGATACGCAGTATTTT.

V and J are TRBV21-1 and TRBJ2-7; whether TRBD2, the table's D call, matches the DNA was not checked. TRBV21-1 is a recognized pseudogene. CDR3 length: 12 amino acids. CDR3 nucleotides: TGTGCCAGCAGCAATTTCCCGGGGTTCGTTTACTTC. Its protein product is CASSNFPGFVYF.

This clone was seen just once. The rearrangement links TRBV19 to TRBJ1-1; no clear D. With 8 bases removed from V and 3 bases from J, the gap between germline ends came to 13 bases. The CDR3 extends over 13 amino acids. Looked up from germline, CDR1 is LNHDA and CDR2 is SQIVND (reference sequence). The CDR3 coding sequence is TGTGCCAGTCAGTGGGCCGGGGACACTGAAGCTTTCTTT. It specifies CASQWAGDTEAFF. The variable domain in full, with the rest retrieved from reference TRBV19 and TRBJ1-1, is DGGITQSPKYLFRKEGQNVTLSCEQNLNHDAMYWYRQDPGQGLRLIYYSQIVNDFQKGDIAEGYSVSREKKESFPLTVTSAQKNPTAFYLCASQWAGDTEAFFGQGTRLTVV.

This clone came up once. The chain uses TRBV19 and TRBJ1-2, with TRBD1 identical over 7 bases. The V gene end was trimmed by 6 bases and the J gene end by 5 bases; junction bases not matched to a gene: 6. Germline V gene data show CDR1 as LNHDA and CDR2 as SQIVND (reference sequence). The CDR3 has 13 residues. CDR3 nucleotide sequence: TGTGCCAGTAGCTCTCAGGGGGAGTATGGCTACACCTTC. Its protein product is CASSSQGEYGYTF.

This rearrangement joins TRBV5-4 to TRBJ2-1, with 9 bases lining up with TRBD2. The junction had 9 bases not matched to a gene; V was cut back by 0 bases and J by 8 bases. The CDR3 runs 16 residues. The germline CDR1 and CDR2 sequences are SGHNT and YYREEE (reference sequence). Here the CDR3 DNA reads TGTGCCAGCAGCTTGGCGGGGTTTAAGCGGGAGGATGAGCAGTTCTTC. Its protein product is CASSLAGFKREDEQFF.

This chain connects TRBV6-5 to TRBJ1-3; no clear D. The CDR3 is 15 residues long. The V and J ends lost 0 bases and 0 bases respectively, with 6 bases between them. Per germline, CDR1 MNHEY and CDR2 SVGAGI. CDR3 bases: TGTGCCAGCAGTTACTCGGGCCTCTCTGGAAACACCATATATTTT. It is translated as CASSYSGLSGNTIYF.

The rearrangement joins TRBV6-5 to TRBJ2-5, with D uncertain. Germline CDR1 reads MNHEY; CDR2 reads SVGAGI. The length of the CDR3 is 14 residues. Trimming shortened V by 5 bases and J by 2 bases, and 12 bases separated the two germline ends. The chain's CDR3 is CASSLLRIQETQYF. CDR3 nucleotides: TGTGCCAGCAGTCTACTCAGGATACAAGAGACCCAGTACTTC.

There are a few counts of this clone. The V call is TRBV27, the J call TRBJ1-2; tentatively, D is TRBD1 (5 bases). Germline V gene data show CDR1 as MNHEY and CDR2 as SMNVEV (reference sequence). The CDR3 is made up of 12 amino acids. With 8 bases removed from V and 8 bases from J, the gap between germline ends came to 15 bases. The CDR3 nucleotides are TGTGCCAGCTTGAAATCGGGGGGAGGCTACACCTTC. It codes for CASLKSGGGYTF.

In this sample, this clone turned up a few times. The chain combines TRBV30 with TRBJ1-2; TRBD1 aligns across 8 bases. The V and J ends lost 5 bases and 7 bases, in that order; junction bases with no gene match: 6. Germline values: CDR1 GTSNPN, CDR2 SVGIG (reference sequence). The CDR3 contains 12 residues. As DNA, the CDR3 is TGTGCCTGGTCAGGGGGCAGAGGTGGCTACACCTTC. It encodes CAWSGGRGGYTF.

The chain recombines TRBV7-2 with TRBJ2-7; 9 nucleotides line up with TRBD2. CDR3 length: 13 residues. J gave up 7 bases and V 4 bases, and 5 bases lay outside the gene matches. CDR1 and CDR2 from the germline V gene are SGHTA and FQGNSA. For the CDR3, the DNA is TGTGCCAGCAGCTCGGCGGGAGGGCGTGAGCAGTACTTC. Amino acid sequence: CASSSAGGREQYF.

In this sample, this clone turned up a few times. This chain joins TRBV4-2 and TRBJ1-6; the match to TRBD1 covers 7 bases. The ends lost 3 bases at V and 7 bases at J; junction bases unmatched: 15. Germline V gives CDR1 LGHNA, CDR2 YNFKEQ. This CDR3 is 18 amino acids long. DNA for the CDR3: TGTGCCAGCAGCCAGTATCCAGGGGGTTTGCTCCCAAATTCACCCCTCCACTTT. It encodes CASSQYPGGLLPNSPLHF.

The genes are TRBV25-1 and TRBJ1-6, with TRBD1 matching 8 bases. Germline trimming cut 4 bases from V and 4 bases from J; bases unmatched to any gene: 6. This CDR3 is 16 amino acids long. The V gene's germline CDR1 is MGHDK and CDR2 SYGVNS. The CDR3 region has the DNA TGTGCCAGCAGTGTGACAGGGGCGGAGTATAATTCACCCCTCCACTTT. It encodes CASSVTGAEYNSPLHF.

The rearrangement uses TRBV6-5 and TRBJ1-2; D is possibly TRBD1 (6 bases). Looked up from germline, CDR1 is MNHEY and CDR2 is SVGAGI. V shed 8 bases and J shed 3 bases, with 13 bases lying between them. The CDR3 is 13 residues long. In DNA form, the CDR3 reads TGTGCCAGCCTAGGGGGGGTTGACTATGGCTACACCTTC. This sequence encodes CASLGGVDYGYTF.

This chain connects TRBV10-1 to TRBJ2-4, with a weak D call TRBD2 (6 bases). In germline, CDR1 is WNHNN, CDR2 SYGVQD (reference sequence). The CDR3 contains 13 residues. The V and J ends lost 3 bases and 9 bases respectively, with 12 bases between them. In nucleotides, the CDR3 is TGCGCCAGCAGTGATTATAGCGGAGGCATTCAGTACTTC. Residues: CASSDYSGGIQYF.

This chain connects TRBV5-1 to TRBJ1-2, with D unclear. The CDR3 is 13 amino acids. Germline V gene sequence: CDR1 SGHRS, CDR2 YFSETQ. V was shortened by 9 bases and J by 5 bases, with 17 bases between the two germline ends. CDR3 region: CATSDGLSYGYTF. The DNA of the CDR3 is TGCGCCACCTCGGACGGACTTTCTTATGGCTACACCTTC.

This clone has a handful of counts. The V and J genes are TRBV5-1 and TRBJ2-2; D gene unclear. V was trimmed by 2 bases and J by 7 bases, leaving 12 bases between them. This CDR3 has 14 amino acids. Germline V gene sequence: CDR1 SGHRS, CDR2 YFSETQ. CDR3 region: CASSFDSADGELFF. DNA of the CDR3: TGCGCCAGCAGCTTCGACTCCGCGGACGGGGAGCTGTTTTTT.